The T cell receptor beta chain under discussion was sequenced for a study of cytomegalovirus exposure and HLA in healthy donors. Study-wide context: Tens of millions of unique TCR sequences came from HLA-typed donors in an early release. Study results and caveats: Analysis performed later found 16,000 or so TCR beta sequences associated with HLA alleles at 0.05 false discovery rate. As confirmed in vitro, a few CMV-associated chains were specific for CMV antigens.

Comments on this clone: What it binds is not known.

This CDR3 comprises 16 residues. Per the germline V gene, CDR1 is ENHRY and CDR2 is SYGVKD. Deletions cut 6 bases from V and 4 bases from J, with 20 bases between. The PCR contained 60 Vbeta and 13 Jbeta primers. Authors' processing steps: The authors later counted approximately 80 million unique TCR beta chains, 8.5 million to 13 million of them shared. Assay used: immunoSEQ multiplex PCR; TCRdb lists only in-frame clones, some missing. V, J and clone size reflect that table, while D and trimming were determined from the DNA. The profile shows about 150,000 clones, 60% to 85% of them singletons. The sequence was collected from a man aged 35-49 years in good health and CMV-seropositive. The rearrangement links TRBV10-3 to TRBJ2-3; TRBD2 is a possible D gene (7 bases). Material for sequencing was PBMCs. As DNA, the CDR3 is TGTGCCATCAGGTCGGGGGGCGGGAGTATAGCAGATACGCAGTATTTT. Protein sequence: CAIRSGGGSIADTQYF.